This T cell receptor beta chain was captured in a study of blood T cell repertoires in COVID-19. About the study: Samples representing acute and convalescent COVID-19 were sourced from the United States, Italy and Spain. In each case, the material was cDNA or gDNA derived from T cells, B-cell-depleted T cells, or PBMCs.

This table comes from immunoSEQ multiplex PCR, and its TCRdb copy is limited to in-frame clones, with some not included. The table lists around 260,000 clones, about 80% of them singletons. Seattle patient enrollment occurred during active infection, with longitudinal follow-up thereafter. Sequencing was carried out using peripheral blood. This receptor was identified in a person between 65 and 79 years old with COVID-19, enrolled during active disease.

This CDR3 is CASSENRDFSYEQYF. The CDR3 DNA sequence: TGTGCCAGTAGTGAAAACCGGGACTTCTCCTACGAGCAGTACTTC. The chain carries TRBV19 and TRBJ2-7; D may be TRBD2 (6 bases). Trimming took off 5 bases at V and 0 bases at J, with 14 bases between the two ends. This CDR3 comprises 15 residues. The germline gives CDR1 LNHDA, CDR2 SQIVND (reference sequence).